This T cell receptor beta chain is drawn from a study of vaccination and CD4 T cells after COVID-19. Study in general: Overlapping spike peptides of SARS-CoV-2, HCoV-NL63, HCoV-OC43 and HCoV-229E stimulated the cells.

CDR1 and CDR2 (germline): SEHNR, FQNEAQ (reference sequence). V was clipped by 4 bases and J by 0 bases, with 12 bases between them. The CDR3 length is 15 residues. For this clonotype: Its antigen is as yet unknown.

At the Johns Hopkins FTIC core, DNA taken from cultured CD4+ T cells was sequenced by way of the Oncomine TCR Beta short-read assay. Scientists extracted genomic DNA from CD4+ T cells grown in culture. TCRdb independently ran MiXCR on the PCR reads; one entry per CDR3 protein. The profile covers roughly 20,000 distinct CDR3 sequences, with approximately 48% appearing a single time and just under 2.5% taken by the ten largest. Treatment indicated: roughly nine-day PBMC culture with coronavirus spike peptide pools or control peptides (ViraFEST assay). ViraFEST grew antigen-specific T cells using peptide pools, then sequenced TCRs.

This sequence originates from a human donor who had recovered from COVID-19. The source was CD4+ T cells from blood, cultured in vitro, collected after SARS-CoV-2 vaccination. The V gene is TRBV7-9, the J gene TRBJ1-1; no reliable D call. The CDR3 here is CASSSDGSMNTEAFF. The DNA for the CDR3 is TGTGCCAGCAGCTCCGACGGGAGTATGAACACTGAAGCTTTCTTT.